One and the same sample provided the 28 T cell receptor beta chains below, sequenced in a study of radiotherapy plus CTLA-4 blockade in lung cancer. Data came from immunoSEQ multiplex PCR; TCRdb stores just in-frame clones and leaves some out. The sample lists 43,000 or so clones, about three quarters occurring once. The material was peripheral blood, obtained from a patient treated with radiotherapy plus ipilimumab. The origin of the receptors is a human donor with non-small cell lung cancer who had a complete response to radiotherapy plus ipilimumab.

CDR3 coding DNA: TGTGCCAGCAGCCGCAACTACCAGGGCAATGGGGCCAACGTCCTGACTTTC. Its translation: CASSRNYQGNGANVLTF. This rearrangement joins TRBV27 to TRBJ2-6, with D tentatively TRBD1 (5 bases). Trimming removed 6 bases at V and 3 bases at J, with 18 bases between. This CDR3 is 17 amino acids long. The germline V gene has CDR1 MNHEY and CDR2 SMNVEV (reference sequence). The variable domain in full, completed from reference TRBV27 and TRBJ2-6, reads EAQVTQNPRYLITVTGKKLTVTCSQNMNHEYMSWYRQDPGLGLRQIYYSMNVEVTDKGDVPEGYKVSRKEKRNFPLILESPSPNQTSLYFCASSRNYQGNGANVLTFGAGSRLTVL.

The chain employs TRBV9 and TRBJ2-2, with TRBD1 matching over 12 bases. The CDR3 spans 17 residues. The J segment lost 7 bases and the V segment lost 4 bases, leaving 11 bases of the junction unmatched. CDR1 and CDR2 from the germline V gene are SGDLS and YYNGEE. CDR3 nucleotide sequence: TGTGCCAGCAGCAAAGGGACAGGGGGCAGTGTGGGCGGGGAGCTGTTTTTT. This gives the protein CASSKGTGGSVGGELFF.

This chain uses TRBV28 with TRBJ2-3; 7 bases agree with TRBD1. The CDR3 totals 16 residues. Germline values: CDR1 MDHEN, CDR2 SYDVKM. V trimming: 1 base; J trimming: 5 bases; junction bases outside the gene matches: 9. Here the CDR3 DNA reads TGTGCCAGCAGTTTATTGAGGGGGCCCTGGGGAGATACGCAGTATTTT. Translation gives CASSLLRGPWGDTQYF.

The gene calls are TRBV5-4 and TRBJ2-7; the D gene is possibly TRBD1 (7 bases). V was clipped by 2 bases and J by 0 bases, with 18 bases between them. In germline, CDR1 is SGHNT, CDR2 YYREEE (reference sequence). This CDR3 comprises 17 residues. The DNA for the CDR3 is TGTGCCAGCAGCTTCGCCCCAGGGGGGCCCGGCTCCTACGAGCAGTACTTC. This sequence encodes CASSFAPGGPGSYEQYF. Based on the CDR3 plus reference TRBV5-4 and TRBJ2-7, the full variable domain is ETGVTQSPTHLIKTRGQQVTLRCSSQSGHNTVSWYQQALGQGPQFIFQYYREEENGRGNFPPRFSGLQFPNYSSELNVNALELDDSALYLCASSFAPGGPGSYEQYFGPGTRLTVT.

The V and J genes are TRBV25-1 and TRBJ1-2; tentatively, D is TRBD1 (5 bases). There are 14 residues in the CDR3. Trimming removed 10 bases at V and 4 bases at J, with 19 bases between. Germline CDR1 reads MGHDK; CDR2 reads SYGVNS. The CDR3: CATQAAGHIYGYTF. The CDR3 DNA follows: TGTGCCACCCAGGCGGCAGGGCACATCTATGGCTACACCTTC.

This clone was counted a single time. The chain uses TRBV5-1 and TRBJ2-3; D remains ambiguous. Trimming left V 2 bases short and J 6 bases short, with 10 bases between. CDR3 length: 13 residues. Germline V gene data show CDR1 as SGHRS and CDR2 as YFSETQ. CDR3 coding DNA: TGCGCCAGCAGCTTTACGGTTTCGGATACGCAGTATTTT. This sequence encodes CASSFTVSDTQYF.

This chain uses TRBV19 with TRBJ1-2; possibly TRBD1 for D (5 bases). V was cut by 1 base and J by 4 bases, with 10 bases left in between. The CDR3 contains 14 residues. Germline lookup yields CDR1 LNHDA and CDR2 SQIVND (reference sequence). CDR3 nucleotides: TGTGCCAGTAGTATAGTTGGGGCCCTCTATGGCTACACCTTC. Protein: CASSIVGALYGYTF.

In nucleotides, the CDR3 is TGTGCCAGCAGCTTAGGTGGGGCGGGGGGGCCACGGGATACGCAGTATTTT. Its translation is CASSLGGAGGPRDTQYF. The chain has TRBV7-2 and TRBJ2-3, with 9 positions matching TRBD2. The CDR3 spans 17 residues. Trimming took 1 base from V and 6 from J; bases not matched to a gene: 11. Germline CDR1 is SGHTA and CDR2 is FQGNSA.

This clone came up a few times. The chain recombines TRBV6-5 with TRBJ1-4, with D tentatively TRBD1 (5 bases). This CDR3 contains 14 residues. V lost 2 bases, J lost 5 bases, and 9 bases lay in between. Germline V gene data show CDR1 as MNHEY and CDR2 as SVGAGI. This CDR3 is CASSYGRTNEKLFF. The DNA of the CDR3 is TGTGCCAGCAGTTACGGTCGGACAAATGAAAAACTGTTTTTT.

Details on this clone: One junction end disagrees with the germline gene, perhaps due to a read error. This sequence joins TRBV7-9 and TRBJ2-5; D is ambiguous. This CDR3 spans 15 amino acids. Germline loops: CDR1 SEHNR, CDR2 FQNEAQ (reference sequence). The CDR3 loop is CAGSRLGFTGETQYF. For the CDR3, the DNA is TGTGCCGGCAGCCGGCTAGGATTCACTGGGGAGACCCAGTACTTC.

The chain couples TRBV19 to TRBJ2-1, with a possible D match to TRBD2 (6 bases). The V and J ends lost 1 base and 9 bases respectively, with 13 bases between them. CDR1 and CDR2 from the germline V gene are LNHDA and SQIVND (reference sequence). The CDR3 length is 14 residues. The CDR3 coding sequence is TGTGCCAGTAGTATAGTCTCTAGCGTCCCTGAGCAGTTCTTC. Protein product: CASSIVSSVPEQFF.

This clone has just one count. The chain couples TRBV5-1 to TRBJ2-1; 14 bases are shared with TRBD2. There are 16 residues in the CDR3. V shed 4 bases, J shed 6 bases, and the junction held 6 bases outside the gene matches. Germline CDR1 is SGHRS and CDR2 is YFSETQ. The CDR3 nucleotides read TGCGCCAGCAGCAGGGGACTAGCGGGAGTATCCAATGAGCAGTTCTTC. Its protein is CASSRGLAGVSNEQFF. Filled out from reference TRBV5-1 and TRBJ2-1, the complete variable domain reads KAGVTQTPRYLIKTRGQQVTLSCSPISGHRSVSWYQQTPGQGLQFLFEYFSETQRNKGNFPGRFSGRQFSNSRSEMNVSTLELGDSALYLCASSRGLAGVSNEQFFGPGTRLTVL.

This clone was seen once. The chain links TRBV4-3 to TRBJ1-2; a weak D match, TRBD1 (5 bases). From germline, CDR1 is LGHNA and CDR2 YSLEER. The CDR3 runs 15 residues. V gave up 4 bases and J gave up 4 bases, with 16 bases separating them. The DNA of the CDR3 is TGCGCCAGCAGCCTGACCTCTCGGCAGGGCTATGGCTACACCTTC. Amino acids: CASSLTSRQGYGYTF.

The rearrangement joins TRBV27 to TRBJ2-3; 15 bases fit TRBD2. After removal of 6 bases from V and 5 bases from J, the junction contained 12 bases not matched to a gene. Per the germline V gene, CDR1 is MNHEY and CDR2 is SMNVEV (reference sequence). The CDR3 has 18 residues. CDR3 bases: TGTGCCAGCAGCTCAAAAGGACTAGCGGGAGGGCCGTTAGATACGCAGTATTTT. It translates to CASSSKGLAGGPLDTQYF.

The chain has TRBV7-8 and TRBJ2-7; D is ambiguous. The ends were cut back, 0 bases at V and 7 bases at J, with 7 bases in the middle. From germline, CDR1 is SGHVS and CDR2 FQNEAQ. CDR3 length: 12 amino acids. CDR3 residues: CASSLAWSEQYF. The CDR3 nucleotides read TGTGCCAGCAGCTTAGCGTGGAGTGAGCAGTACTTC.

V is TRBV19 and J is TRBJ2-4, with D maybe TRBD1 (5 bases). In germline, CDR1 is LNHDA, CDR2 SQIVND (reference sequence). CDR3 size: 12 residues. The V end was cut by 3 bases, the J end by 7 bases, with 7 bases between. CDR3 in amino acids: CASSISGNIQYF. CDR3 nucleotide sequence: TGTGCCAGTAGTATTTCAGGGAACATTCAGTACTTC.

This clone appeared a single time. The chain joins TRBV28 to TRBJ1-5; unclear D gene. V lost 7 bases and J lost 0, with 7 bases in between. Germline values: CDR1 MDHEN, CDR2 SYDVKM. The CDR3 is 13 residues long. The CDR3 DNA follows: TGTGCCAGCAATCTAGATAGCAATCAGCCCCAGCATTTT. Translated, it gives CASNLDSNQPQHF.

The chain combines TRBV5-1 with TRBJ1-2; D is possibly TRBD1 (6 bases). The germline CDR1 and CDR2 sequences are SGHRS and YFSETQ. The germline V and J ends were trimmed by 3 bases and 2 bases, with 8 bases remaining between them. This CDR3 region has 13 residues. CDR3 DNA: TGCGCCAGCAGCTCTCAGGGGAACTATGGCTACACCTTC. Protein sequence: CASSSQGNYGYTF.

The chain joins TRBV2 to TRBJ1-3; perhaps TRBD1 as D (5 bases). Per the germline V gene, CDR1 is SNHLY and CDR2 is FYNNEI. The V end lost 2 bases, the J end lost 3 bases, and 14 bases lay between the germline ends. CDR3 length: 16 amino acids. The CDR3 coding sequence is TGTGCCAGCAGTGAACTGCAGGGTTCCTTTGGAAACACCATATATTTT. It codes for CASSELQGSFGNTIYF.

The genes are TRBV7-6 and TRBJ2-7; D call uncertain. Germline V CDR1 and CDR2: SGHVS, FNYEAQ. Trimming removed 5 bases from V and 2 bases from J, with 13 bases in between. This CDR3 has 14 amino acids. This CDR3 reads CASSPNMKPYEQYF. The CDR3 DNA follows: TGTGCCAGCAGCCCCAACATGAAACCCTACGAGCAGTACTTC.

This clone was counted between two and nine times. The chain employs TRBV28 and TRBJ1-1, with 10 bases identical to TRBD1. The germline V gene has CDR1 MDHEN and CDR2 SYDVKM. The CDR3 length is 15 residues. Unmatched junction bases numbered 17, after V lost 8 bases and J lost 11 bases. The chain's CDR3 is CASSKMGQGPAGAFF. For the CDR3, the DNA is TGTGCCAGCTCCAAAATGGGACAGGGGCCTGCTGGGGCTTTCTTT. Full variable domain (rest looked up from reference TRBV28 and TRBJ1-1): DVKVTQSSRYLVKRTGEKVFLECVQDMDHENMFWYRQDPGLGLRLIYFSYDVKMKEKGDIPEGYSVSREKKERFSLILESASTNQTSMYLCASSKMGQGPAGAFFGQGTRLTVV.

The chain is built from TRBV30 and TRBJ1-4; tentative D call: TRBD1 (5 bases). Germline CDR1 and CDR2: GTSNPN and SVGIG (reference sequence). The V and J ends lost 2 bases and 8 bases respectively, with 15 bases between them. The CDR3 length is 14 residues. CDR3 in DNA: TGTGCCTGGAGTTCCCAGGGTGGGGCGGAAAAACTGTTTTTT. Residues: CAWSSQGGAEKLFF. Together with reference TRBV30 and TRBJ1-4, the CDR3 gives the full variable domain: SQTIHQWPATLVQPVGSPLSLECTVEGTSNPNLYWYRQAAGRGLQLLFYSVGIGQISSEVPQNLSASRPQDRQFILSSKKLLLSDSGFYLCAWSSQGGAEKLFFGSGTQLSVL.

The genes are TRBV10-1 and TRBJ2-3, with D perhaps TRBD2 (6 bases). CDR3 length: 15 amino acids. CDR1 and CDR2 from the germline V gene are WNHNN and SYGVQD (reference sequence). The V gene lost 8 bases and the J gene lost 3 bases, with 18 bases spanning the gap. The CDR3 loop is CASAPGRDGTDTQYF. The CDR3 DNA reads TGCGCCAGCGCCCCCGGGCGGGATGGGACAGATACGCAGTATTTT.

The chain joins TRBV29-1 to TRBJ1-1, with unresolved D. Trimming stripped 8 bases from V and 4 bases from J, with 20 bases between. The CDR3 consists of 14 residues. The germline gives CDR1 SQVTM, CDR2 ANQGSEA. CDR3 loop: CSTAGVDDGTEAFF. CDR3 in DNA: TGCAGCACGGCCGGGGTTGATGATGGCACTGAAGCTTTCTTT.

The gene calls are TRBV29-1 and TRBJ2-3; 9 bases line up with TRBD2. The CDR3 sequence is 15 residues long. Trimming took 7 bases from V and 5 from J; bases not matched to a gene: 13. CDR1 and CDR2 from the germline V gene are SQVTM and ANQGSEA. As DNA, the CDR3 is TGCAGCGCGGACTTTCTAGCGGGGAAGGTAGATACGCAGTATTTT. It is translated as CSADFLAGKVDTQYF.

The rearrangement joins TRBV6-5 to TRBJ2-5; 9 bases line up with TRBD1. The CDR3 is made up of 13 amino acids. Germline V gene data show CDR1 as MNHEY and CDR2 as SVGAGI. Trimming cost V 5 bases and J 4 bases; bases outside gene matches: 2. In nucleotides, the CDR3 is TGTGCCAGCAGTCCGGGACAGGGAGAGACCCAGTACTTC. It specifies CASSPGQGETQYF.

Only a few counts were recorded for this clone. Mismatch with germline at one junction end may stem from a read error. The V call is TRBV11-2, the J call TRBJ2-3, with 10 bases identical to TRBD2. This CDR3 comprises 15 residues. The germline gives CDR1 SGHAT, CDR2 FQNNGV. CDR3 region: CASTLAGGPLDTQYF. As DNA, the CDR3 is TGTGCCAGCACCTTAGCGGGGGGCCCCTTAGATACGCAGTATTTT.

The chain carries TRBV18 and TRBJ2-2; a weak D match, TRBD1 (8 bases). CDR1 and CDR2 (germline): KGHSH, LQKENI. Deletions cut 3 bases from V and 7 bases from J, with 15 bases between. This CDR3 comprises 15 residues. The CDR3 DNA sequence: TGTGCCAGCTCACCCGGACAGGGAGGGATCGGGGAGCTGTTTTTT. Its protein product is CASSPGQGGIGELFF. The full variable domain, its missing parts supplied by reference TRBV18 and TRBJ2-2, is NAGVMQNPRHLVRRRGQEARLRCSPMKGHSHVYWYRQLPEEGLKFMVYLQKENIIDESGMPKERFSAEFPKEGPSILRIQQVVRGDSAAYFCASSPGQGGIGELFFGEGSRLTVL.